A selection of T cell receptor beta chains follows, all from one sample in a study of blood T cell repertoires in COVID-19. Here immunoSEQ multiplex PCR was the method, and the copy in TCRdb shows in-frame clones only, minus some. Among roughly 120,000 clones listed, around 90% were seen once. Material: peripheral blood. These receptors were obtained from a human donor in a cohort sampled during active COVID-19. The CDR3 runs from the conserved cysteine through the conserved F or W. D genes are given only for firm matches. Only part of the rows carry a size: once, few, many, or a class if the clone is expanded.

clone_size d_call j_call v_call cdr3_aa cdr3_nt
- - TRBJ2-6 TRBV6-2/TRBV6-3 CASSYLRTSGANVLTF TGTGCCAGCAGTTACCTCCGTACATCTGGGGCCAACGTCCTGACTTTC
- TRBD1 TRBJ2-7 TRBV28 CASSLAGTGAPYEQYF TGTGCCAGCAGTTTAGCCGGGACAGGGGCTCCCTACGAGCAGTACTTC
once - TRBJ1-4 TRBV7-2 CATGHRVPNEKLFF TGTGCAACGGGTCATCGAGTCCCTAATGAAAAACTGTTTTTT
- - TRBJ1-4 TRBV19 CASSVGRDGEKLFF TGTGCCAGTAGTGTGGGCAGGGATGGTGAAAAACTGTTTTTT
- TRBD1 TRBJ1-2 TRBV10-3 CAVLKIGDSGLYGYTF TGTGCCGTACTCAAAATCGGGGACAGTGGACTATATGGCTACACCTTC
- TRBD1 TRBJ1-4 TRBV5-5 CASSLAATGVVTNEKLFF TGTGCCAGCAGCTTGGCCGCGACAGGGGTAGTAACTAATGAAAAACTGTTTTTT
- - TRBJ2-7 TRBV30 CAWSSLKSAEQYF TGTGCCTGGAGTTCCCTAAAATCCGCCGAGCAGTACTTC
- - TRBJ1-2 TRBV6-5 CATKWSGYTF TGTGCGACCAAGTGGAGTGGCTACACCTTC
- - TRBJ1-5 TRBV5-6 CASSLGRGAPQHF TGTGCCAGCAGCTTAGGCAGGGGCGCGCCCCAGCATTTT
- - TRBJ1-3 TRBV6-5 CASSRDSGNTIYF TGTGCCAGCAGCCGAGACTCTGGAAACACCATATATTTT
once TRBD1 TRBJ1-1 TRBV6-5 CASIGTGRMNTEAFF TGTGCCAGCATCGGGACAGGGAGGATGAACACTGAAGCTTTCTTT
- - TRBJ1-2 TRBV28 CASSFRGYGYTF TGTGCCAGCAGTTTCCGAGGCTATGGCTACACCTTC
- - TRBJ1-5 TRBV19 CASSISEGRGRKPQHF TGTGCCAGTAGTATAAGCGAGGGTCGGGGTAGGAAGCCCCAGCATTTT
- TRBD2 TRBJ2-1 TRBV5-4 CASSHGTSGKYNEQFF TGTGCCAGCAGCCACGGGACTAGCGGGAAGTACAATGAGCAGTTCTTC
- TRBD1 TRBJ2-5 TRBV15 CATSVRTGEETQYF TGTGCCACCAGCGTAAGGACAGGAGAAGAGACCCAGTACTTC
- TRBD2 TRBJ2-7 TRBV11-2 CASSLDNVAGGPYEQYF TGTGCCAGCAGCTTAGATAATGTAGCGGGAGGGCCCTACGAGCAGTACTTC
- - TRBJ2-2 TRBV2 CASSEGGANTGELFF TGTGCCAGCAGTGAAGGGGGGGCGAACACCGGGGAGCTGTTTTTT
- - TRBJ2-3 TRBV7-2 CASSSFTDTQYF TGTGCCAGCAGCTCCTTCACAGATACGCAGTATTTT
- TRBD1 TRBJ2-2 TRBV23-1 CASSQWDRVRELFF TGCGCCAGCAGTCAATGGGACAGGGTCCGGGAGCTGTTTTTT
- - TRBJ2-2 TRBV6-4 CASRTDRNTGELFF TGTGCCAGCAGAACAGACAGGAACACCGGGGAGCTGTTTTTT
- TRBD1 TRBJ2-1 TRBV5-6 CASSRRQGHEQFF TGTGCCAGCAGCAGGAGACAGGGCCATGAGCAGTTCTTC
- TRBD1 TRBJ1-1 TRBV11-2 CASSSGQGGGTEAFF TGTGCCAGCAGCTCAGGACAGGGCGGGGGCACTGAAGCTTTCTTT
- TRBD1 TRBJ2-5 TRBV6-5 CASRKTGVGETQYF TGTGCCAGCAGAAAAACAGGGGTCGGAGAGACCCAGTACTTC
- - TRBJ1-1 TRBV3-1/TRBV3-2 CASSQGGGSTEAFF TGTGCCAGCAGCCAGGGGGGGGGCTCGACTGAAGCTTTCTTT
- - TRBJ2-1 TRBV28 CASRQGRNEQFF TGTGCCAGCAGGCAGGGCCGCAATGAGCAGTTCTTC
- TRBD1 TRBJ2-1 TRBV4-1 CASSQDRGTGVGGKYNEQFF TGCGCCAGCAGCCAAGATAGGGGGACAGGGGTAGGTGGTAAGTACAATGAGCAGTTCTTC
- - TRBJ2-3 TRBV14 CASSQDGSGEFSTDTQYF TGTGCCAGCAGCCAAGACGGGTCCGGCGAGTTTAGCACAGATACGCAGTATTTT
few - TRBJ2-7 TRBV7-6 CASSLGASGEQYF TGTGCCAGCAGCTTAGGTGCTTCGGGCGAGCAGTACTTC
- - TRBJ2-7 TRBV18 CASSPPTGRSYEQYF TGTGCCAGCTCACCACCGACAGGTAGATCCTACGAGCAGTACTTC
- TRBD1 TRBJ2-1 TRBV5-4 CASSGYGTGGNYNEQFF TGTGCCAGCAGCGGATATGGGACAGGGGGTAACTACAATGAGCAGTTCTTC
- - TRBJ2-2 TRBV3-1/TRBV3-2 CASSRRLVGSTGELFF TGTGCCAGCAGCCGGCGACTAGTTGGGTCCACCGGGGAGCTGTTTTTT
- - TRBJ2-7 TRBV2 CASSGGLGAGHTYEQYF TGTGCCAGCAGTGGGGGGTTGGGGGCAGGGCACACCTACGAGCAGTACTTC
- TRBD2 TRBJ2-3 TRBV24-1 CATSGIGLAGEDTQYF TGTGCCACCAGTGGGATCGGGCTAGCGGGAGAAGATACGCAGTATTTT
- - TRBJ1-1 TRBV19 CASSKQATEAFF TGTGCCAGTAGTAAGCAGGCCACTGAAGCTTTCTTT
- TRBD1 TRBJ2-1 TRBV27 CASSSLGQGRVNEQFF TGTGCCAGCAGTTCACTCGGACAGGGAAGGGTGAATGAGCAGTTCTTC
- TRBD1 TRBJ2-6 TRBV4-2 CASSQARQGVAGANVLTF TGTGCCAGCAGCCAAGCGCGGCAGGGGGTCGCTGGGGCCAACGTCCTGACTTTC
- - TRBJ2-1 TRBV7-9 CASSFRSSYNEQFF TGTGCCAGCAGCTTTCGTAGTTCCTACAATGAGCAGTTCTTC
- TRBD2 TRBJ2-1 TRBV18 CASSLSGRRGNEQFF TGTGCCAGCTCACTCAGCGGGAGAAGGGGCAATGAGCAGTTCTTC
few - TRBJ1-3 TRBV7-2 CASSLYGSGNTIYF TGTGCCAGCAGCTTATACGGCTCTGGAAACACCATATATTTT
- TRBD1 TRBJ1-2 TRBV19 CASSTPGTDYGYTF TGTGCCAGTAGTACTCCCGGGACAGACTATGGCTACACCTTC
- - TRBJ1-4 TRBV3-1/TRBV3-2 CASSQGGLREKLFF TGTGCCAGCAGCCAAGGGGGCTTAAGAGAAAAACTGTTTTTT
- - TRBJ1-1 TRBV7-2 CASSLDSEFSAFF TGTGCCAGCAGCTTAGACTCCGAGTTTTCAGCTTTCTTT
once TRBD1 TRBJ2-7 TRBV2 CASGDRPSYEQYF TGTGCCAGCGGGGACAGGCCGTCCTACGAGCAGTACTTC
once TRBD1 TRBJ2-7 TRBV7-7 CASSLGGTGSYEQYF TGTGCTAGCAGCTTAGGGGGGACAGGGTCCTACGAGCAGTACTTC
once - TRBJ1-1 TRBV7-2 CASSLEISTEAFF TGTGCCAGCAGCTTAGAGATCAGCACTGAAGCTTTCTTT